This passage covers 7 T cell receptor beta chains from one sample sequenced in a study of blood T cell repertoires in COVID-19 (TCRdb year 2020). Libraries were constructed by the immunoSEQ multiplex PCR assay. TCRdb re-hosts the immuneACCESS table, in-frame sequences only. Its copies lack some clones; in the studies checked, an unresolved V gene accounts for under half of them, and the cause for the rest is not known. Present in this sample are roughly 120,000 clones, 82% of which were seen just once. The ten top clones hold 12% of the sample. The sample was peripheral blood. The receptors here all came from a human donor in a cohort sampled during active COVID-19.

V and J are TRBV3-1 (or the pseudogene TRBV3-2) and TRBJ2-3; weak D call: TRBD1 (6 bases). CDR1 and CDR2 from the germline V gene are LGHDT and YNNKEL (reference sequence). The V gene lost 4 bases and the J gene lost 6 bases, with 17 bases spanning the gap. This CDR3 region has 15 residues. Here the CDR3 DNA reads TGTGCCAGCAGCCCGGGACAACCGAAGAGTGATACGCAGTATTTT. This sequence encodes CASSPGQPKSDTQYF.

The gene calls are TRBV5-1 and TRBJ1-2; 9 nucleotides match TRBD1. CDR3 length equals 14 residues. J lost 7 bases, V lost 5 bases, and 9 bases had no gene match. Germline CDR1 SGHRS, CDR2 YFSETQ. The CDR3 protein is CASRVDRGSLGYTF. The CDR3 coding sequence is TGCGCCAGCAGGGTGGACAGGGGAAGTCTTGGCTACACCTTC.

V and J are TRBV20-1 and TRBJ2-3; 11 bases are shared with TRBD2. The CDR3 consists of 17 residues. Losses at the gene ends were 3 bases for V and 0 bases for J; bases not matched to a gene: 8. Germline V gene sequence: CDR1 DFQATT, CDR2 SNEGSKA (reference sequence). For the CDR3, the DNA is TGCAGTGCTAGTTGGCCTAGCGGGGGGCTTAGCACAGATACGCAGTATTTT. Translation gives CSASWPSGGLSTDTQYF.

The chain combines TRBV19 with TRBJ2-6; TRBD1 might be the D (6 bases). Germline V lookup: CDR1 LNHDA, CDR2 SQIVND (reference sequence). Trimming shortened V by 7 bases and J by 0 bases, and 10 bases separated the two germline ends. The CDR3 length is 15 residues. The CDR3 nucleotides read TGTGCCAGTAATTCCAGGGGCTCTGGGGCCAACGTCCTGACTTTC. The encoded protein is CASNSRGSGANVLTF.

The chain combines TRBV9 with TRBJ2-3; D is perhaps TRBD1 (5 bases). CDR3 length: 13 amino acids. CDR1 SGDLS and CDR2 YYNGEE come from the germline V gene. V lost 0 bases and J 4 bases, leaving 6 bases between the germline ends. For the CDR3, the DNA is TGTGCCAGCAGCGTAGCACAGGCAGATACGCAGTATTTT. Amino acid sequence: CASSVAQADTQYF.

This chain links TRBV29-1 with TRBJ2-7; TRBD1 matches 10 bases. CDR1 and CDR2 from the germline V gene are SQVTM and ANQGSEA. The CDR3 extends over 14 amino acids. Trimming cost V 6 bases and J 2 bases; bases outside gene matches: 7. DNA for the CDR3: TGCAGCGTAGCCCGGGACAGGGGACCCTACGAGCAGTACTTC. The encoded protein is CSVARDRGPYEQYF.

The chain combines TRBV11-2 with TRBJ1-5, with a tentative D call TRBD1 (5 bases). The germline V and J ends were trimmed by 8 bases and 0 bases, with 11 bases remaining between them. From germline, CDR1 is SGHAT and CDR2 FQNNGV. The CDR3 loop spans 14 amino acids. This CDR3 is CASGEQDSNQPQHF. The DNA for the CDR3 is TGTGCCAGCGGAGAACAGGATAGCAATCAGCCCCAGCATTTT.